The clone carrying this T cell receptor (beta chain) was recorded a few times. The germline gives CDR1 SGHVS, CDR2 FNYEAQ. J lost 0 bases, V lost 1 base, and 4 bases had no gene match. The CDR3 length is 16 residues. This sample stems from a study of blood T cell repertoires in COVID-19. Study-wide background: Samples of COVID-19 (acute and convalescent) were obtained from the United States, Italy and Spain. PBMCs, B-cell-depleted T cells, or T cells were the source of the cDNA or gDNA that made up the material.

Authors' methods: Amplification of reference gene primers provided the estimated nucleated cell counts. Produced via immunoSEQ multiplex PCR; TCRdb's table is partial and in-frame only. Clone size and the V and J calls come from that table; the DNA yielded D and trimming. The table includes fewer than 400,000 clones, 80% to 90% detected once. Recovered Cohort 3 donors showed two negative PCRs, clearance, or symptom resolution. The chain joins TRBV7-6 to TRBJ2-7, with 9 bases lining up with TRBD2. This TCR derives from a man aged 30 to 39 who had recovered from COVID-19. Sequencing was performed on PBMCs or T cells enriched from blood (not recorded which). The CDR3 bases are TGTGCCAGCAGCTTAGGAGCGGGAGGCTACTCCTACGAGCAGTACTTC. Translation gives CASSLGAGGYSYEQYF.